These 27 T cell receptor beta chains were sequenced from one sample in a study of blood T cell repertoires in COVID-19. Sequencing used immunoSEQ multiplex PCR; TCRdb keeps in-frame clones, though not all of them. The sample holds about 670,000 clones; over 80% are singletons and the top ten take over 0.2%. Material: peripheral blood. Every receptor here comes from a woman aged 18-35 years with acute or convalescent COVID-19.

The chain recombines TRBV7-9 with TRBJ2-7, with TRBD1 matching over 8 bases. J lost 3 bases, V lost 3 bases, and 7 bases had no gene match. The CDR3 extends over 15 amino acids. Per the germline V gene, CDR1 is SEHNR and CDR2 is FQNEAQ (reference sequence). In DNA form, the CDR3 reads TGTGCCAGCAGCTTCTCCCCAGGGGGCGACTACGAGCAGTACTTC. It codes for CASSFSPGGDYEQYF.

This clone was observed a single time. Other DNA sequences from this sample encode an identical CDR3 as well. The chain has TRBV9 and TRBJ2-1, with 11 bases matching TRBD2. This CDR3 is built from 16 residues. The junction had 3 bases not matched to a gene; V was cut back by 0 bases and J by 4 bases. The germline V gene encodes CDR1 SGDLS and CDR2 YYNGEE. CDR3 amino acids: CASSVATSGAYNEQFF. The CDR3 coding sequence is TGTGCCAGCAGCGTAGCGACTAGCGGGGCATACAATGAGCAGTTCTTC.

This clone appeared a single time. The chain employs TRBV7-9 and TRBJ1-1; D possibly corresponds to TRBD1 (5 bases). This CDR3 is built from 15 residues. The germline V gene has CDR1 SEHNR and CDR2 FQNEAQ (reference sequence). V gave up 3 bases and J gave up 1 base, with 12 bases separating them. The CDR3 DNA follows: TGTGCCAGCAGCTTGTCTGCTCAGGGGAACACTGAAGCTTTCTTT. As protein: CASSLSAQGNTEAFF.

V and J are TRBV24-1 and TRBJ1-1; 9 positions match TRBD1. V dropped 0 bases and J dropped 5; count of bases not matched to a gene: 9. CDR3 size: 17 residues. Per the germline V gene, CDR1 is KGHDR and CDR2 is SFDVKD. The CDR3 nucleotides are TGTGCCACCAGTGATTTGCCGGGACAGGGTAAAAGGACTGAAGCTTTCTTT. This gives the protein CATSDLPGQGKRTEAFF.

The chain couples TRBV23-1 to TRBJ1-1, with D maybe TRBD1 (5 bases). TRBV23-1 is recorded as an ORF, its role being uncertain. The ends were cut back, 0 bases at V and 6 bases at J, with 8 bases in the middle. This CDR3 has 13 residues. The CDR3 protein is CASSQSGGSEAFF. CDR3 nucleotides: TGCGCCAGCAGTCAATCGGGGGGGTCTGAAGCTTTCTTT.

V and J are TRBV11-2 and TRBJ2-7; possibly TRBD1 for D (7 bases). CDR3 size: 16 residues. Trimming cost V 4 bases and J 3 bases, with 19 bases left between them. Germline CDR1 reads SGHAT; CDR2 reads FQNNGV. The CDR3 spells CASSYGPGGGGYEQYF. The CDR3 bases are TGTGCCAGCAGCTACGGTCCTGGAGGGGGCGGCTACGAGCAGTACTTC.

This chain joins TRBV11-2 and TRBJ1-2; D is unresolved. Germline CDR1 and CDR2: SGHAT and FQNNGV. The CDR3 is 12 amino acids. The CDR3 sequence is CATPGATGGYTF. CDR3 bases: TGTGCTACCCCCGGAGCGACCGGGGGCTACACCTTC.

J is TRBJ2-3 and V is TRBV24-1; TRBD2 is a possible D gene (6 bases). The ends were cut back, 6 bases at V and 5 bases at J, with 8 bases in the middle. Per germline, CDR1 KGHDR and CDR2 SFDVKD. This CDR3 is built from 12 residues. The CDR3 DNA reads TGTGCCACCAGTAAGCGGGTAGATACGCAGTATTTT. Translated: CATSKRVDTQYF.

This chain joins TRBV27 and TRBJ1-1, with 7 bases identical to TRBD1. Germline lookup yields CDR1 MNHEY and CDR2 SMNVEV (reference sequence). The CDR3 is made up of 15 amino acids. With V trimmed by 7 bases and J by 3 bases, 11 bases remained unmatched. The CDR3 spells CASNQVTGVDTEAFF. The CDR3 DNA follows: TGTGCCAGCAACCAGGTAACAGGGGTGGACACTGAAGCTTTCTTT.

J is TRBJ2-1 and V is TRBV24-1; TRBD1 might be the D (5 bases). The CDR3 extends over 14 amino acids. V lost 3 bases, J lost 7 bases, and 12 bases lay in between. Germline-derived CDR1 and CDR2 are KGHDR and SFDVKD. CDR3 nucleotides: TGTGCCACCAGTGATCCCCGACAGACAAATGAGCAGTTCTTC. This translates into CATSDPRQTNEQFF.

This rearrangement joins TRBV7-9 to TRBJ1-2; 7 bases are a match to TRBD1. V was clipped by 3 bases and J by 5 bases; unmatched bases: 6. The CDR3 covers 14 residues. In germline, CDR1 is SEHNR, CDR2 FQNEAQ (reference sequence). The CDR3, as DNA: TGTGCCAGCAGCTTTGGGACAGAGTCTTATGGCTACACCTTC. The encoded protein is CASSFGTESYGYTF.

The chain is built from TRBV6-2 or TRBV6-3 and TRBJ1-1; tentative D call: TRBD1 (5 bases). Trimming pared 5 bases from V and 3 bases from J, leaving 13 bases between. The CDR3 has 14 residues. CDR1 is MNHEY and CDR2 is SVGEGT in the germline V gene. The CDR3 DNA reads TGTGCCAGCAGTGCGGGAGGGGAGCACACTGAAGCTTTCTTT. This gives the protein CASSAGGEHTEAFF.

This chain uses TRBV3-1 (or the pseudogene TRBV3-2) with TRBJ1-2; 7 bases match TRBD1. V shed 5 bases, J shed 4 bases, and the junction held 7 bases outside the gene matches. CDR1 is LGHDT and CDR2 is YNNKEL in the germline V gene (reference sequence). This CDR3 has 14 amino acids. As DNA, the CDR3 is TGTGCCAGCAGCTTCTCGACAGGGCCCTATGGCTACACCTTC. It translates to CASSFSTGPYGYTF.

The genes are TRBV2 and TRBJ2-1; 10 bases fit TRBD1. Germline V lookup: CDR1 SNHLY, CDR2 FYNNEI. The V gene end was trimmed by 2 bases and the J gene end by 3 bases; junction bases not matched to a gene: 1. The CDR3 consists of 15 residues. In DNA, the CDR3 is TGTGCCAGCAGTGAACGGGACAGGGGCTACAATGAGCAGTTCTTC. Its translation: CASSERDRGYNEQFF.

The rearrangement uses TRBV9 and TRBJ2-5, with a tentative D call TRBD2 (5 bases). V lost 4 bases, J lost 4 bases, and 14 bases lay in between. This CDR3 contains 14 residues. Germline CDR1 and CDR2: SGDLS and YYNGEE. The DNA for the CDR3 is TGTGCCAGCAGCCCCTGGGGTAGCGTAGAGACCCAGTACTTC. It encodes CASSPWGSVETQYF.

CDR3 residues: CASSRDSLAKNIQYF. The CDR3, as DNA: TGTGCCAGCAGCCGAGACTCTTTAGCCAAAAACATTCAGTACTTC. The rearrangement links TRBV6-2 or TRBV6-3 to TRBJ2-4; D is uncertain. The CDR3 runs to 15 residues. Per germline, CDR1 MNHEY and CDR2 SVGEGT. Trimming stripped 6 bases from V and 0 bases from J, with 12 bases between.

Concerning this clone: Other DNA sequences within the sample encode an identical CDR3. The V call is TRBV5-4, the J call TRBJ2-3, with 8 bases identical to TRBD2. Germline CDR1 is SGHNT and CDR2 is YYREEE (reference sequence). V lost 1 base and J lost 0; bases outside the gene matches: 1. The CDR3 contains 15 residues. The CDR3, as DNA: TGTGCCAGCAGCTTGCGGGGGGGCAGCACAGATACGCAGTATTTT. Its translation: CASSLRGGSTDTQYF.

This chain uses TRBV10-3 with TRBJ1-2, with 8 nucleotides matching TRBD1. Germline V gene sequence: CDR1 ENHRY, CDR2 SYGVKD. V lost 6 bases and J lost 3; bases outside the gene matches: 3. The CDR3 is 13 amino acids. CDR3 sequence reads: CAIRQGEDYGYTF. In DNA form, the CDR3 reads TGTGCCATCAGACAGGGGGAAGACTATGGCTACACCTTC.

The chain employs TRBV6-6 and TRBJ2-1, with 10 bases identical to TRBD2. The CDR3 is 14 residues long. Germline-derived CDR1 and CDR2 are MNHNY and SVGAGI (reference sequence). V shed 4 bases and J 8 bases; nucleotides not matched to a gene: 5. The CDR3 nucleotides read TGTGCCAGCAGTTTGGGACTAGCGAGCGATGAGCAGTTCTTC. Translation: CASSLGLASDEQFF.

V usage is TRBV10-3 and J usage is TRBJ1-6; TRBD1 matches 10 bases. This CDR3 comprises 14 residues. The trim removed 6 bases at V and 10 bases at J, leaving 6 bases unmatched. The germline V gene has CDR1 ENHRY and CDR2 SYGVKD. The CDR3 nucleotides are TGTGCCATCAGCAGGACAGGGGGAGAGTCACCCCTCCACTTT. It codes for CAISRTGGESPLHF.

V is TRBV9 and J is TRBJ2-2, with 9 bases identical to TRBD1. V dropped 2 bases and J dropped 3; count of bases not matched to a gene: 2. The CDR3 spans 15 residues. The V gene's germline CDR1 is SGDLS and CDR2 YYNGEE. The CDR3 loop is CASSVRTGDTGELFF. In nucleotides, the CDR3 is TGTGCCAGCAGCGTTAGGACAGGGGACACCGGGGAGCTGTTTTTT.

This clone was picked up a small number of times. The CDR3, as DNA: TGCAGCGTTTCATCAGGGTCAGGATCCTATAATTCACCCCTCCACTTT. Protein: CSVSSGSGSYNSPLHF. This sequence joins TRBV29-1 and TRBJ1-6; D possibly corresponds to TRBD1 (5 bases). In germline, CDR1 is SQVTM, CDR2 ANQGSEA. The CDR3 contains 16 residues. V dropped 5 bases and J dropped 1 base, with 15 bases sitting between them.

V is TRBV19 and J is TRBJ1-1; no reliable D call. The CDR3 spans 15 residues. The germline gives CDR1 LNHDA, CDR2 SQIVND (reference sequence). The germline V and J ends were trimmed by 2 bases and 11 bases, with 21 bases remaining between them. The DNA of the CDR3 is TGTGCCAGTAGTATAATGGTCGGGGAGGCACCGGGGGCTTTCTTT. The encoded protein is CASSIMVGEAPGAFF.

A few counts support this clone. This rearrangement joins TRBV5-5 to TRBJ1-6; 9 bases are a match to TRBD1. The CDR3 has 15 residues. Germline V gene sequence: CDR1 SGHKS, CDR2 YYEKEE (reference sequence). Trimming cost V 3 bases and J 10 bases; bases outside gene matches: 8. The CDR3 DNA sequence: TGTGCCAGCAGCTCCCGACAGGGGGTCGGGTCACCCCTCCACTTT. Translated: CASSSRQGVGSPLHF.

The genes are TRBV7-6 and TRBJ1-2; 9 bases match TRBD1. The CDR3 consists of 12 residues. Germline V gene sequence: CDR1 SGHVS, CDR2 FNYEAQ. V was pared by 6 bases and J by 8 bases, with 4 bases of the junction left unmatched. CDR3: CASSSGTGGYTF. CDR3 nucleotide sequence: TGTGCCAGCAGTTCCGGGACAGGGGGCTACACCTTC.

The DNA for the CDR3 is TGTGCCAGCAGCCTCCTAATGGGGGGGGGCACAGATACGCAGTATTTT. Translation: CASSLLMGGGTDTQYF. V and J are TRBV3-1 (or the pseudogene TRBV3-2) and TRBJ2-3, with 7 bases aligning to TRBD2. The CDR3 covers 16 residues. The V segment lost 4 bases and the J segment 1 base; nucleotides outside the gene matches: 8. Germline V gene lookup returns CDR1 LGHDT and CDR2 YNNKEL (reference sequence).

The rearrangement links TRBV27 to TRBJ1-2; D call uncertain. The CDR3 spans 14 residues. In germline, CDR1 is MNHEY, CDR2 SMNVEV (reference sequence). V was trimmed by 8 bases and J by 0 bases, leaving 13 bases between them. Here the CDR3 DNA reads TGTGCCAGCGGGAGTTGGGTAGCTAACTATGGCTACACCTTC. This gives the protein CASGSWVANYGYTF.